The 18 T cell receptor beta chains reported below all come from one sample, sequenced in a study of neurological immune-mediated disorders. Each CDR3 protein gets one entry after TCRdb re-called the 5' RACE reads with MiXCR. The sample lists about 120,000 distinct CDR3 sequences; roughly 3.2% were seen once. Source material: PBMCs. Source of these receptors: a woman aged 25-40 years with multiple sclerosis.

This clonotype showed up many times. The rearrangement uses TRBV20-1 and TRBJ1-3; D gene unclear. V was clipped by 5 bases and J by 2 bases, with 10 bases between them. Germline V gives CDR1 DFQATT, CDR2 SNEGSKA (reference sequence). The CDR3 covers 13 residues. CDR3 amino acids: CSAWGTAGNTIYF. In DNA form, the CDR3 reads TGCAGTGCTTGGGGTACAGCTGGAAACACCATATATTTT.

Ten or more counts support this clonotype. The V and J genes are TRBV2 and TRBJ2-7; D might be TRBD1 (5 bases). The CDR3 covers 16 residues. Trimming left V 3 bases short and J 1 base short, with 16 bases between. CDR1 and CDR2 from the germline V gene are SNHLY and FYNNEI. CDR3 DNA: TGTGCCAGCAGTGATACGACAGCCTGGGAATCCTACGAGCAGTACTTC. This sequence encodes CASSDTTAWESYEQYF.

This clonotype has at least ten counts. The V and J genes are TRBV5-1 and TRBJ1-1; D perhaps matches TRBD1 (6 bases). This CDR3 has 15 amino acids. The germline gives CDR1 SGHRS, CDR2 YFSETQ. Trimming pared 0 bases from V and 4 bases from J, leaving 13 bases between. The CDR3 sequence is CASSLGGAVVTEAFF. The CDR3 region has the DNA TGCGCCAGCAGCTTGGGGGGGGCGGTGGTCACTGAAGCTTTCTTT.

V and J are TRBV7-6 and TRBJ2-7; D call uncertain. The CDR3 runs to 15 residues. The V gene lost 5 bases and the J gene lost 2 bases, with 16 bases spanning the gap. Germline values: CDR1 SGHVS, CDR2 FNYEAQ. The CDR3 here is CASSPWTDLTYEQYF. In nucleotides, the CDR3 is TGTGCCAGCAGCCCATGGACCGATTTAACCTACGAGCAGTACTTC.

This clonotype came up many times. The chain joins TRBV7-2 to TRBJ1-2; the D is unclear. Trimming shortened V by 0 bases and J by 4 bases, and 6 bases separated the two germline ends. Per the germline V gene, CDR1 is SGHTA and CDR2 is FQGNSA. The CDR3 length is 13 residues. The CDR3 DNA sequence: TGTGCCAGCAGCTTAGCAGGGCTCTATGGCTACACCTTC. It codes for CASSLAGLYGYTF.

This clonotype was observed many times. The chain is built from TRBV20-1 and TRBJ2-7; 7 positions agree with TRBD1. The V gene end was trimmed by 1 base and the J gene end by 5 bases; junction bases not matched to a gene: 2. The length of the CDR3 is 12 residues. Germline loops: CDR1 DFQATT, CDR2 SNEGSKA (reference sequence). The CDR3 protein is CSARGGTDEQYF. For the CDR3, the DNA is TGCAGTGCTAGAGGGGGGACAGACGAGCAGTACTTC.

This clonotype came up many times. The gene calls are TRBV7-2 and TRBJ2-1; D perhaps matches TRBD1 (5 bases). Trimming took off 5 bases at V and 8 bases at J, with 16 bases between the two ends. The CDR3 loop spans 14 amino acids. Germline V lookup: CDR1 SGHTA, CDR2 FQGNSA. The CDR3 region is CASSPRKGQDEQFF. The CDR3, as DNA: TGTGCCAGCAGCCCCCGAAAGGGGCAGGATGAGCAGTTCTTC.

In its sample, this clonotype was seen many times. At one boundary the junction diverges from the germline segment, which might be a read error. The chain carries TRBV5-1 and TRBJ1-1; a possible D gene is TRBD1 (5 bases). Germline CDR1 is SGHRS and CDR2 is YFSETQ. The CDR3 is made up of 11 amino acids. CDR3 protein: CASSGGPEASF. CDR3 nucleotides: TGCGCCAGCAGCGGGGGACCTGAAGCTTCCTTT.

This clonotype came up many times. V usage is TRBV10-2 and J usage is TRBJ2-3; no reliable D call. The germline CDR1 and CDR2 sequences are WSHSY and SAAADI. The V end was cut by 2 bases, the J end by 6 bases, with 12 bases between. The CDR3 runs 14 residues. Written as DNA, the CDR3 is TGCGCCAGCAGTGAGGGGTGGGGTGGCGATACGCAGTATTTT. This encodes CASSEGWGGDTQYF.

This clonotype was observed many times. The chain is built from TRBV10-3 and TRBJ1-1; D might be TRBD1 (5 bases). Trimming took off 0 bases at V and 1 base at J, with 9 bases between the two ends. Per the germline V gene, CDR1 is ENHRY and CDR2 is SYGVKD. The CDR3 spans 15 residues. The CDR3 DNA reads as TGTGCCATCAGTGAGTCGACGGGGACGAACACTGAAGCTTTCTTT. It yields the protein CAISESTGTNTEAFF.

This clonotype was seen repeatedly, ten times or more. The rearrangement links TRBV20-1 to TRBJ1-5; D is perhaps TRBD1 (5 bases). Germline CDR1 and CDR2: DFQATT and SNEGSKA (reference sequence). With 3 bases removed from V and 7 bases from J, the gap between germline ends came to 25 bases. The CDR3 length is 17 residues. The CDR3 spells CSASYGGIPRVRQPQHF. CDR3 bases: TGCAGTGCTAGTTATGGGGGGATCCCCAGGGTTAGGCAGCCCCAGCATTTT.

This clonotype was seen many times. In DNA form, the CDR3 reads TGCAGTGCTGGGAGATTAGCGGGGGGGCCTCGTGGCACAGATACGCAGTATTTT. Translated, it gives CSAGRLAGGPRGTDTQYF. V and J are TRBV20-1 and TRBJ2-3, with TRBD2 matching over 11 bases. The germline gives CDR1 DFQATT, CDR2 SNEGSKA (reference sequence). CDR3 length: 18 residues. J was trimmed by 1 base and V by 5 bases; bases with no gene match: 14.

This clonotype was picked up many times. This chain connects TRBV4-3 to TRBJ2-3; D is possibly TRBD2 (5 bases). Germline CDR1 LGHNA, CDR2 YSLEER. The CDR3 has 14 amino acids. With 1 base removed from V and 5 bases from J, the gap between germline ends came to 10 bases. In nucleotides, the CDR3 is TGCGCCAGCAGCCAAGGTCTCGAGGGAGATACGCAGTATTTT. Amino acid sequence: CASSQGLEGDTQYF.

This clonotype was observed many times. The chain employs TRBV6-6 and TRBJ1-2, with D unresolved. The CDR3 loop spans 12 amino acids. CDR1 and CDR2 from the germline V gene are MNHNY and SVGAGI (reference sequence). V was shortened by 3 bases and J by 8 bases, with 10 bases between the two germline ends. The CDR3 DNA follows: TGTGCCAGCAGTTATCCCCTATACGGCTACACCTTC. Protein: CASSYPLYGYTF.

This clonotype was detected many times. CDR3 protein: CSARGNDGYTF. CDR3 nucleotide sequence: TGCAGTGCTAGAGGGAATGATGGCTACACCTTC. This chain joins TRBV20-1 and TRBJ1-2; no clear D. Germline V gene lookup returns CDR1 DFQATT and CDR2 SNEGSKA (reference sequence). Deletions cut 1 base from V and 6 bases from J, with 6 bases between. The CDR3 has 11 residues.

V is TRBV5-6 and J is TRBJ2-1, with a tentative D call TRBD2 (5 bases). This CDR3 region has 14 residues. Germline V gene data show CDR1 as SGHDT and CDR2 as YYEEEE. Trimming took 4 bases from V and 3 from J, leaving 11 bases between them. The chain's CDR3 is CASSLGRSYNEQFF. The CDR3 coding sequence is TGTGCCAGCAGCCTGGGGAGAAGCTACAATGAGCAGTTCTTC.

For this clonotype: The junction shows a germline mismatch at one end, possibly a read error. The V gene is TRBV14, the J gene TRBJ2-7; D perhaps matches TRBD1 (5 bases). Germline V gene lookup returns CDR1 SGHDN and CDR2 FVKESK. The CDR3 loop spans 12 amino acids. This chain's CDR3 is CASSGAIYEQYF. The CDR3 bases are TGTGCTAGCAGTGGGGCGATCTACGAGCAGTACTTC.

This clonotype was counted many times. The chain employs TRBV29-1 and TRBJ1-4; D remains unclear. The V end lost 6 bases, the J end lost 8 bases, and 10 bases lay between the germline ends. Per germline, CDR1 SQVTM and CDR2 ANQGSEA. The CDR3 is made up of 11 amino acids. The CDR3 bases are TGCAGCGTGAACAGCGGGGAAAAACTGTTTTTT. This gives the protein CSVNSGEKLFF.